These 27 T cell receptor beta chains came from one sample sequenced in a study of shared clonotypes between healthy human individuals. The table came from immunoSEQ multiplex PCR; TCRdb's copy has only in-frame clones and leaves some out. The sample holds roughly 2.6 million clones, around 94% seen once. The sequenced material came from naive CD4+ T cells sorted from blood. Stated subset: CD45RA+ positively selected. These TCRs come from a young man in good health.

This chain joins TRBV5-1 and TRBJ2-1; 11 nucleotides agree with TRBD2. The germline V gene has CDR1 SGHRS and CDR2 YFSETQ. This CDR3 contains 14 residues. Unmatched junction bases numbered 2, after V lost 4 bases and J lost 5 bases. CDR3 bases: TGCGCCAGCAGCCAGGGACTAGCGGACAATGAGCAGTTCTTC. Protein product: CASSQGLADNEQFF.

This sequence joins TRBV5-4 and TRBJ2-3; TRBD2 aligns across 8 bases. The CDR3 extends over 16 amino acids. The germline V gene has CDR1 SGHNT and CDR2 YYREEE (reference sequence). V dropped 4 bases and J dropped 3; count of bases not matched to a gene: 10. Here the CDR3 DNA reads TGTGCCAGCAGCCCCTCGGGGGGGCAAGCAACAGATACGCAGTATTTT. Translation gives CASSPSGGQATDTQYF.

As concerns this clone: The germline gene is not matched at one end of the junction; a read error may be the cause. The same CDR3 arises from other DNA sequences in this sample as well. The chain employs TRBV11-3 and TRBJ1-1; D unclear. The germline V gene has CDR1 SGHNT and CDR2 YENEEA. The length of the CDR3 is 13 residues. The CDR3 DNA follows: TGTGCCAGCAGCTTAGGAGTGAACACTGAGGCTTTCTTT. Its translation is CASSLGVNTEAFF.

The chain employs TRBV7-9 and TRBJ2-7; TRBD2 aligns across 7 bases. The CDR3 totals 15 residues. The junction had 3 bases not matched to a gene; V was cut back by 0 bases and J by 1 base. Germline-derived CDR1 and CDR2 are SEHNR and FQNEAQ (reference sequence). The DNA of the CDR3 is TGTGCCAGCAGCTTAGCGCTAGCGGAGTCCTACGAGCAGTACTTC. It translates to CASSLALAESYEQYF.

The chain couples TRBV11-1 to TRBJ2-3; a weak D match, TRBD1 (6 bases). The germline V gene has CDR1 SGHAT and CDR2 FQDESV (reference sequence). Between the trimmed V and J ends, which lost 4 bases and 0 bases, there was a span of 14 bases. CDR3 length: 16 amino acids. CDR3 nucleotides: TGTGCCAGCAGCTCTACCTGGGACACTAGCACAGATACGCAGTATTTT. Protein sequence: CASSSTWDTSTDTQYF. The whole variable domain, filled in from reference TRBV11-1 and TRBJ2-3, reads EAEVAQSPRYKITEKSQAVAFWCDPISGHATLYWYRQILGQGPELLVQFQDESVVDDSQLPKDRFSAERLKGVDSTLKIQPAELGDSAMYLCASSSTWDTSTDTQYFGPGTRLTVL.

Points on this clone: The sample contains more than one DNA sequence encoding this CDR3. The CDR3 loop is CAISGQGGTEAFF. CDR3 in DNA: TGTGCCATCAGTGGACAGGGCGGCACTGAAGCTTTCTTT. The V gene is TRBV10-3, the J gene TRBJ1-1; 7 bases fit TRBD1. In germline, CDR1 is ENHRY, CDR2 SYGVKD. The CDR3 totals 13 residues. Losses at the gene ends were 4 bases for V and 4 bases for J; bases not matched to a gene: 3.

The chain has TRBV28 and TRBJ1-3; a possible D gene is TRBD1 (5 bases). Trimming left V 8 bases short and J 0 bases short, with 23 bases between. Germline lookup yields CDR1 MDHEN and CDR2 SYDVKM. CDR3 length: 18 residues. This CDR3 is CASGSPPGPSSSGNTIYF. CDR3 nucleotide sequence: TGTGCCAGCGGATCCCCACCGGGACCATCAAGCTCTGGAAACACCATATATTTT.

The rearrangement joins TRBV6-6 to TRBJ2-7; tentatively, D is TRBD2 (6 bases). Trimming removed 6 bases from V and 8 bases from J, with 20 bases in between. CDR1 is MNHNY, CDR2 SVGAGI, per germline (reference sequence). The CDR3 consists of 14 residues. The CDR3, as DNA: TGTGCCAGCAGCACCGGGACTCGGGCTTGGAAGCAGTACTTC. Protein: CASSTGTRAWKQYF.

This rearrangement joins TRBV4-3 to TRBJ2-7; 10 bases line up with TRBD2. From germline, CDR1 is LGHNA and CDR2 YSLEER. The CDR3 length is 15 residues. Trimming removed 0 bases from V and 6 bases from J; junction bases left unmatched: 5. Written as DNA, the CDR3 is TGCGCCAGCAGCCAAGATCGGCTAGCGGGAGTCGAGCAGTACTTC. Translated: CASSQDRLAGVEQYF.

In nucleotides, the CDR3 is TGTGCCAGTAGTCCAGGGGACAGGGATTATTCACCCCTCCACTTT. It codes for CASSPGDRDYSPLHF. The gene calls are TRBV19 and TRBJ1-6; 9 bases map to TRBD1. Unmatched junction bases numbered 7, after V lost 5 bases and J lost 8 bases. This CDR3 has 15 residues. Germline CDR1 LNHDA, CDR2 SQIVND (reference sequence).

This clone has only a few counts. The V gene is TRBV10-1, the J gene TRBJ2-1, with D possibly matching TRBD2 (5 bases). Between the trimmed V and J ends, which lost 1 base and 6 bases, there was a span of 10 bases. Germline loops: CDR1 WNHNN, CDR2 SYGVQD (reference sequence). CDR3 length: 14 amino acids. The CDR3 loop reads CASSEFGMGNEQFF. The CDR3 DNA sequence: TGCGCCAGCAGTGAGTTCGGGATGGGCAATGAGCAGTTCTTC.

The J gene is TRBJ1-4, the V gene TRBV7-9, with D perhaps TRBD1 (5 bases). The CDR3 loop spans 14 amino acids. Germline CDR1 and CDR2: SEHNR and FQNEAQ (reference sequence). Trimming pared 5 bases from V and 10 bases from J, leaving 17 bases between. CDR3: CASSGGQQARKLFF. CDR3 nucleotide sequence: TGTGCCAGCAGCGGTGGGCAACAGGCCCGAAAACTGTTTTTT. The complete variable domain, with remaining parts taken from reference TRBV7-9 and TRBJ1-4, reads DTGVSQNPRHKITKRGQNVTFRCDPISEHNRLYWYRQTLGQGPEFLTYFQNEAQLEKSRLLSDRFSAERPKGSFSTLEIQRTEQGDSAMYLCASSGGQQARKLFFGSGTQLSVL.

The V gene is TRBV4-1, the J gene TRBJ2-1; TRBD2 aligns across 8 bases. J lost 6 bases, V lost 1 base, and 5 bases had no gene match. The V gene's germline CDR1 is MGHRA and CDR2 YSYEKL. The length of the CDR3 is 15 residues. The CDR3 reads CASSQVGLAANEQFF. DNA for the CDR3: TGCGCCAGCAGCCAAGTCGGACTAGCCGCCAATGAGCAGTTCTTC.

V gene TRBV2 combines with J gene TRBJ2-2; 7 bases line up with TRBD1. Per the germline V gene, CDR1 is SNHLY and CDR2 is FYNNEI. V dropped 7 bases and J dropped 8; count of bases not matched to a gene: 10. This CDR3 has 14 residues. CDR3 residues: CASTRDREVGELFF. The CDR3 DNA sequence: TGTGCCAGCACCCGGGACAGAGAGGTTGGGGAGCTGTTTTTT.

The chain combines TRBV28 with TRBJ2-5; D is undetermined. The J call may be mistaken, given a closer DNA end match to TRBJ2-7. This CDR3 spans 11 amino acids. From germline, CDR1 is MDHEN and CDR2 SYDVKM. CDR3 protein: CASSLQLEQYF. The CDR3 region has the DNA TGTGCCAGCAGTCTCCAGCTCGAGCAGTACTTC.

This chain joins TRBV6-4 and TRBJ2-1; D gene ambiguous. The CDR3 contains 13 residues. The germline V gene encodes CDR1 MRHNA and CDR2 SNTAGT. V lost 7 bases and J lost 5, with 12 bases in between. This CDR3 reads CASTPEPDNEQFF. CDR3 nucleotide sequence: TGTGCCAGCACCCCCGAGCCCGACAATGAGCAGTTCTTC.

This clone was seen only once. The chain carries TRBV11-2 and TRBJ2-6, with TRBD1 as a possible D gene (5 bases). Deletions cut 1 base from V and 4 bases from J, with 11 bases between. Per the germline V gene, CDR1 is SGHAT and CDR2 is FQNNGV. The CDR3 is 16 residues long. CDR3 coding DNA: TGTGCCAGCAGCTTAGTGCAGGGTGCCGGGGCCAACGTCCTGACTTTC. Its protein is CASSLVQGAGANVLTF.

The CDR3 bases are TGCGCCAGCAGCTCGGACCCCCTCCTGAACACTGAAGCTTTCTTT. Its translation is CASSSDPLLNTEAFF. The chain links TRBV5-1 to TRBJ1-1, with no clear D. V dropped 3 bases and J dropped 0 bases, with 12 bases sitting between them. This CDR3 has 15 residues. Per the germline V gene, CDR1 is SGHRS and CDR2 is YFSETQ. The whole variable domain, remainder taken from reference TRBV5-1 and TRBJ1-1, is KAGVTQTPRYLIKTRGQQVTLSCSPISGHRSVSWYQQTPGQGLQFLFEYFSETQRNKGNFPGRFSGRQFSNSRSEMNVSTLELGDSALYLCASSSDPLLNTEAFFGQGTRLTVV.

The chain couples TRBV21-1 to TRBJ1-6. TRBV21-1 counts as a pseudogene. The CDR3 extends over 15 amino acids. The CDR3 here is CASSTPGRRNSPLHF. For the CDR3, the DNA is TGTGCCAGCAGCACGCCCGGACGGCGAAATTCACCCCTCCACTTT.

For this clone: Other DNA sequences of this sample code for an identical CDR3. The J gene is TRBJ2-2, the V gene TRBV7-2; the D is unclear. The length of the CDR3 is 14 residues. Trimming removed 1 base at V and 3 bases at J, with 6 bases between. The germline CDR1 and CDR2 sequences are SGHTA and FQGNSA. The CDR3 spells CASSLVAYTGELFF. CDR3 nucleotides: TGTGCCAGCAGCTTAGTTGCGTACACCGGGGAGCTGTTTTTT.

In regard to this clone: At the DNA level, this CDR3 is encoded by other sequences in the same sample as well. The gene calls are TRBV7-9 and TRBJ2-1; TRBD1 aligns across 10 bases. There are 15 residues in the CDR3. V shed 4 bases, J shed 4 bases, and the junction held 4 bases outside the gene matches. Germline assignment: CDR1 SEHNR and CDR2 FQNEAQ (reference sequence). The CDR3: CASSSPGQGYNEQFF. CDR3 coding DNA: TGTGCCAGCAGCTCACCGGGACAGGGGTACAATGAGCAGTTCTTC.

The V and J genes are TRBV18 and TRBJ2-5, with no clear D. The CDR3 has 9 residues. The germline V gene encodes CDR1 KGHSH and CDR2 LQKENI. Trimming stripped 11 bases from V and 5 bases from J, with 6 bases between. The chain's CDR3 is CACGETQYF. In nucleotides, the CDR3 is TGTGCCTGCGGTGAGACCCAGTACTTC.

V and J are TRBV15 and TRBJ2-5; the D gene could be TRBD1 or TRBD2 (5 bases each). V dropped 0 bases and J dropped 3 bases, with 11 bases sitting between them. Germline V gene data show CDR1 as LNHNV and CDR2 as YYDKDF (reference sequence). CDR3 length equals 15 residues. Here the CDR3 reads CATSRDGTSKETQYF. In DNA form, the CDR3 reads TGTGCCACCAGCAGAGACGGGACGAGCAAAGAGACCCAGTACTTC.

The chain has TRBV6-1 and TRBJ1-2; TRBD1 matches 10 bases. This CDR3 has 14 amino acids. The ends lost 7 bases at V and 5 bases at J; junction bases unmatched: 7. Germline CDR1 and CDR2: MNHNS and SASEGT. The CDR3 region has the DNA TGTGCCAGCAAGTTCGGACAGGGGGGGTATGGCTACACCTTC. It translates to CASKFGQGGYGYTF.

The chain uses TRBV18 and TRBJ2-1; possible D gene TRBD1, 5 bases. The CDR3 length is 15 residues. CDR1 and CDR2 (germline): KGHSH, LQKENI. V lost 2 bases and J lost 4, with 12 bases in between. In DNA, the CDR3 is TGTGCCAGCTCACCAATCAACAGGTTATACAATGAGCAGTTCTTC. It encodes CASSPINRLYNEQFF.

This sequence joins TRBV27 and TRBJ2-7, with 8 bases aligning to TRBD2. The germline V gene has CDR1 MNHEY and CDR2 SMNVEV (reference sequence). The CDR3 runs to 15 residues. Unmatched junction bases numbered 12, after V lost 5 bases and J lost 6 bases. CDR3 sequence: CASSPRRSGGGEQYF. The DNA of the CDR3 is TGTGCCAGCAGTCCCCGTAGGTCGGGGGGGGGCGAGCAGTACTTC.

The chain uses TRBV18 and TRBJ2-3; possibly TRBD2 for D (6 bases). Germline CDR1 KGHSH, CDR2 LQKENI. Trimming stripped 3 bases from V and 0 bases from J, with 10 bases between. This CDR3 has 15 residues. Written as DNA, the CDR3 is TGTGCCAGCTCACCGCGGGGAACTAGCACAGATACGCAGTATTTT. Protein sequence: CASSPRGTSTDTQYF.